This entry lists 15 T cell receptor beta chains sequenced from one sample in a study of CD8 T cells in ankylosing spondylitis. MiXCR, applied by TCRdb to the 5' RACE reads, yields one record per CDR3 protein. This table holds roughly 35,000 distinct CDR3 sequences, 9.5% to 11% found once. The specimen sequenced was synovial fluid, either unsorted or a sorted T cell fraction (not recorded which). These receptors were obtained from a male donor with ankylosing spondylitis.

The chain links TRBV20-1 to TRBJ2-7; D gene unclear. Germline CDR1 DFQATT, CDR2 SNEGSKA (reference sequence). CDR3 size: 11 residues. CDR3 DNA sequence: TGCAGCGCTGACTCGATCAACGGGCAGTACTTC. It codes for CSADSINGQYF.

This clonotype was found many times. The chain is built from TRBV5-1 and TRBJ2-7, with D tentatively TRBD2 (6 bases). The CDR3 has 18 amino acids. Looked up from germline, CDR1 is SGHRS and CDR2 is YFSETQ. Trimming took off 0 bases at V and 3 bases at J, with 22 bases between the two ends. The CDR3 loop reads CASSLGGSGSATLYEQYF. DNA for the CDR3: TGCGCCAGCAGCTTGGGTGGCAGCGGGTCCGCCACTCTCTACGAGCAGTACTTC.

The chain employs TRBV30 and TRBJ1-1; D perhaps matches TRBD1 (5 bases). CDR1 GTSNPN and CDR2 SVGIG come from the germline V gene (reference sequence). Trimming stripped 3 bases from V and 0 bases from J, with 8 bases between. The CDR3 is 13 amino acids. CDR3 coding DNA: TGTGCCTGGAGCCTGGGGGTGAACACTGAAGCTTTCTTT. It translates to CAWSLGVNTEAFF.

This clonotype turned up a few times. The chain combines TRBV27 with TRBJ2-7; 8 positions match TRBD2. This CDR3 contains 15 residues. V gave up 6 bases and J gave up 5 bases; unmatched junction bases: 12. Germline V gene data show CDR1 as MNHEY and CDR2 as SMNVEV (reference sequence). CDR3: CASSESGRWVDEQYF. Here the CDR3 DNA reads TGTGCCAGCAGCGAGAGCGGGAGATGGGTGGACGAGCAGTACTTC.

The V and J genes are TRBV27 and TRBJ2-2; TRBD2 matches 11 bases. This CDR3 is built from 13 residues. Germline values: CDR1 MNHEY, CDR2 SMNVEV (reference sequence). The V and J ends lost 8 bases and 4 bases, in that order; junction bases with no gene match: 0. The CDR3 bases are TGTGCCAGCGGACTAGCGGGCACCGGGGAGCTGTTTTTT. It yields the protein CASGLAGTGELFF.

In DNA, the CDR3 is TGTGCCAGCAAGGCGGGTCCAACATACGAGCAGTACTTC. Translating it yields CASKAGPTYEQYF. The chain couples TRBV28 to TRBJ2-7, with a possible D match to TRBD2 (5 bases). Between the trimmed V and J ends, which lost 7 bases and 4 bases, there was a span of 14 bases. This CDR3 is 13 amino acids long. The germline gives CDR1 MDHEN, CDR2 SYDVKM.

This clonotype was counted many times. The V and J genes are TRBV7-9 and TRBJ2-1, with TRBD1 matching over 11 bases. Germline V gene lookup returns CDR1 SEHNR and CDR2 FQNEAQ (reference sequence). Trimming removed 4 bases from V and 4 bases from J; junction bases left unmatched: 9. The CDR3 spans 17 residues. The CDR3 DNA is TGTGCCAGCAGCTATGGGACAGGGGGGCGTTCGTACAATGAGCAGTTCTTC. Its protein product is CASSYGTGGRSYNEQFF.

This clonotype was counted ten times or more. This CDR3 is CASNPSPGQGVPGANVLTF. The CDR3 DNA is TGTGCCAGCAATCCCAGTCCGGGACAGGGAGTCCCTGGGGCCAACGTCCTGACTTTC. V is TRBV28 and J is TRBJ2-6, with 9 bases lining up with TRBD1. Germline V lookup: CDR1 MDHEN, CDR2 SYDVKM. The length of the CDR3 is 19 residues. J gave up 2 bases and V 7 bases, and 15 bases lay outside the gene matches.

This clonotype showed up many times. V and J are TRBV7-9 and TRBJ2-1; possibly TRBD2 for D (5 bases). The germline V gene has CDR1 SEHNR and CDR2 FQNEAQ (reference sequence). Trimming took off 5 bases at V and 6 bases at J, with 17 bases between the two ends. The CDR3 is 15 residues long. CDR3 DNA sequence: TGTGCCAGCAGCAACACCAAATCCGGGGTCAATGAGCAGTTCTTC. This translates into CASSNTKSGVNEQFF.

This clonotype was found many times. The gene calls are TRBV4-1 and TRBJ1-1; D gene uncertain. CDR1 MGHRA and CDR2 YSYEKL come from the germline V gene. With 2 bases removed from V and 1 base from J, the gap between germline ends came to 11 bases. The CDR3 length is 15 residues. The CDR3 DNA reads TGCGCCAGCAGCCAACTCTTCCCGGAGAACACTGAAGCTTTCTTT. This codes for CASSQLFPENTEAFF.

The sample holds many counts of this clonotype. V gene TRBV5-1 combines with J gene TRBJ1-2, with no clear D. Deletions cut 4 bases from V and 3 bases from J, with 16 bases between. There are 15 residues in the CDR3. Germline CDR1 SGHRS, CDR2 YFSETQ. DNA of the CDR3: TGCGCCAGCAGCGACTACTTGGTGCCTGACTATGGCTACACCTTC. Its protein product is CASSDYLVPDYGYTF.

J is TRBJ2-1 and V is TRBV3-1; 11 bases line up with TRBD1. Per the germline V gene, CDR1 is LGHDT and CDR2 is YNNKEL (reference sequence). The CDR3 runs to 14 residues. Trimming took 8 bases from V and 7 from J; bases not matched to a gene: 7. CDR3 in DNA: TGTGCCAGCGACGACGGGACAGGGGGAAATGAGCAGTTCTTC. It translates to CASDDGTGGNEQFF.

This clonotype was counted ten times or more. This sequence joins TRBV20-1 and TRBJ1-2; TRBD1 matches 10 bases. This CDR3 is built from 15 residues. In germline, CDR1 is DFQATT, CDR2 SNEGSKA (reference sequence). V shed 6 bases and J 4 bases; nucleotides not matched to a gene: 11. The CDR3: CSATLLGTGAYGYTF. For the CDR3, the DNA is TGCAGTGCCACTCTCCTGGGGACAGGGGCCTATGGCTACACCTTC.

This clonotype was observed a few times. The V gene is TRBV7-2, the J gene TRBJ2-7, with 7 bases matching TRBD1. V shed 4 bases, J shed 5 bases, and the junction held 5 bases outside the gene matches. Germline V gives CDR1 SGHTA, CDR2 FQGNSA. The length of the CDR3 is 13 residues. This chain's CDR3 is CASSYKGGHEQYF. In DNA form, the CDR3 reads TGTGCCAGCAGCTACAAAGGGGGCCACGAGCAGTACTTC.

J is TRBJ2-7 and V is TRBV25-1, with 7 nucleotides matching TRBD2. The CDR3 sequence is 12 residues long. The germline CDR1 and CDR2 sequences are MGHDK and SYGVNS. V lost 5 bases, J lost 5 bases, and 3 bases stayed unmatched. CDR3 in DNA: TGTGCCAGCAGTTTTACTAGCGACGAGCAGTACTTC. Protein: CASSFTSDEQYF.